What follows describes a single TCR beta chain. Its antigen remains unknown. This sample is part of a study of shared clonotypes between healthy human individuals. General observations from the study: A small donor pool kept down the genetic and exposure-history diversity that was represented. In the sorted subsets, rarefaction showed sequencing was incomplete despite large depth.

Sequenced by immunoSEQ multiplex PCR; TCRdb stores in-frame clones only, minus some. The table has about 590,000 clones, over 95% seen once. V lost 8 bases to trimming and J lost 4 bases; unmatched junction nucleotides: 19. Per the germline V gene, CDR1 is ENHRY and CDR2 is SYGVKD. CDR3 size: 18 residues. In the naive CD8 group, cells lacked CD45RO and were positively selected for CCR7, so terminally differentiated effector memory CD45RA+ cells were left out. The TCR comes from a woman under 40 in good health. The V and J genes are TRBV10-3 and TRBJ2-2; 7 nucleotides align to TRBD2. The specimen was naive CD8+ T cells sorted from blood. The CDR3: CAIHFSGMAGDGTGELFF. The CDR3 DNA is TGTGCCATCCATTTCTCCGGCATGGCGGGGGACGGCACCGGGGAGCTGTTTTTT.